Below, 24 T cell receptor beta chains from the same sample are listed, as sequenced in a study of control samples from healthy donors and cancer patients. Using immunoSEQ multiplex PCR, the repertoire was profiled, and TCRdb retains in-frame clones only, with some absent. This table has roughly 76,000 clones, roughly 93% appearing once. Source material: blood. The receptor source for this set is a woman under 30 in good health.

The V gene is TRBV18, the J gene TRBJ2-5; perhaps TRBD1 as D (6 bases). This CDR3 contains 14 residues. Germline lookup yields CDR1 KGHSH and CDR2 LQKENI. V lost 3 bases, J lost 2 bases, and 10 bases lay in between. This CDR3 reads CASSPGQIQETQYF. CDR3 nucleotide sequence: TGTGCCAGCTCACCTGGACAGATTCAAGAGACCCAGTACTTC. Filled out from reference TRBV18 and TRBJ2-5, the complete variable domain reads NAGVMQNPRHLVRRRGQEARLRCSPMKGHSHVYWYRQLPEEGLKFMVYLQKENIIDESGMPKERFSAEFPKEGPSILRIQQVVRGDSAAYFCASSPGQIQETQYFGPGTRLLVL.

The chain links TRBV18 to TRBJ2-2; D perhaps matches TRBD2 (5 bases). This CDR3 region has 15 residues. Germline V lookup: CDR1 KGHSH, CDR2 LQKENI. Trimming stripped 3 bases from V and 6 bases from J, with 14 bases between. The CDR3 DNA follows: TGTGCCAGCTCACCGGGAGTAGTCAGGTCCGGGGAGCTGTTTTTT. This codes for CASSPGVVRSGELFF.

The chain is built from TRBV5-1 and TRBJ2-3, with 10 bases matching TRBD2. Per the germline V gene, CDR1 is SGHRS and CDR2 is YFSETQ. Unmatched junction bases numbered 15, after V lost 3 bases and J lost 5 bases. The CDR3 has 18 amino acids. The CDR3 reads CASSSQGSGRRAGDTQYF. The DNA of the CDR3 is TGCGCCAGCAGCTCTCAGGGTAGCGGGAGGAGGGCCGGAGATACGCAGTATTTT. The full variable domain, its missing parts supplied by reference TRBV5-1 and TRBJ2-3, is KAGVTQTPRYLIKTRGQQVTLSCSPISGHRSVSWYQQTPGQGLQFLFEYFSETQRNKGNFPGRFSGRQFSNSRSEMNVSTLELGDSALYLCASSSQGSGRRAGDTQYFGPGTRLTVL.

V and J are TRBV5-6 and TRBJ1-2; TRBD1 matches 10 bases. This CDR3 comprises 14 residues. The V segment lost 4 bases and the J segment 2 bases; nucleotides outside the gene matches: 2. From germline, CDR1 is SGHDT and CDR2 YYEEEE. The CDR3 reads CASSTGQGNYGYTF. The CDR3, as DNA: TGTGCCAGCAGCACGGGACAGGGGAACTATGGCTACACCTTC. The full variable domain, in which reference TRBV5-6 and TRBJ1-2 provide the parts outside the CDR3, is DAGVTQSPTHLIKTRGQQVTLRCSPKSGHDTVSWYQQALGQGPQFIFQYYEEEERQRGNFPDRFSGHQFPNYSSELNVNALLLGDSALYLCASSTGQGNYGYTFGSGTRLTVV.

The genes are TRBV29-1 and TRBJ1-1, with TRBD1 matching over 7 bases. This CDR3 has 12 amino acids. V gave up 7 bases and J gave up 4 bases; unmatched junction bases: 6. Germline loops: CDR1 SQVTM, CDR2 ANQGSEA. CDR3 sequence reads: CSANDRVTEAFF. The CDR3 region has the DNA TGCAGCGCCAACGACAGGGTCACTGAAGCTTTCTTT.

The chain carries TRBV10-3 and TRBJ1-3; tentative D call: TRBD1 (6 bases). V dropped 3 bases and J dropped 3 bases, with 18 bases sitting between them. CDR1 and CDR2 from the germline V gene are ENHRY and SYGVKD. CDR3 size: 17 residues. The CDR3 sequence is CAISDLFGGASGNTIYF. For the CDR3, the DNA is TGTGCCATCAGTGACCTCTTCGGGGGGGCGAGTGGAAACACCATATATTTT.

The chain has TRBV2 and TRBJ2-7; D perhaps matches TRBD1 (6 bases). V lost 7 bases and J lost 4, with 17 bases in between. The germline gives CDR1 SNHLY, CDR2 FYNNEI. The CDR3 spans 14 residues. The CDR3 spells CASTQWDTAYEQYF. The CDR3 nucleotides are TGTGCCAGCACCCAGTGGGACACGGCGTACGAGCAGTACTTC.

CDR3 loop: CASSFFMGGGVENEKLFF. The CDR3 nucleotides are TGTGCCAGCAGCTTTTTCATGGGAGGGGGCGTCGAAAATGAAAAACTGTTTTTT. J is TRBJ1-4 and V is TRBV13; TRBD1 matches 7 bases. V shed 3 bases, J shed 5 bases, and the junction held 15 bases outside the gene matches. This CDR3 is built from 18 residues. Germline V gives CDR1 PRHDT, CDR2 FYEKMQ (reference sequence).

A note on this clone: Other DNA sequences in the same sample also yield this CDR3. The chain joins TRBV27 to TRBJ2-5, with 9 bases aligning to TRBD2. The CDR3 runs to 16 residues. V was clipped by 3 bases and J by 5 bases; unmatched bases: 10. CDR1 is MNHEY and CDR2 is SMNVEV in the germline V gene (reference sequence). The CDR3 protein is CASSFGGGGAGETQYF. The CDR3 bases are TGTGCCAGCAGTTTTGGGGGCGGGGGGGCCGGGGAGACCCAGTACTTC.

The V and J genes are TRBV5-1 and TRBJ2-5; 7 positions agree with TRBD1. Germline-derived CDR1 and CDR2 are SGHRS and YFSETQ. V shed 4 bases, J shed 1 base, and the junction held 7 bases outside the gene matches. The CDR3 loop spans 15 amino acids. CDR3 coding DNA: TGCGCCAGCAGCAAGACAGGGACCAGCCAAGAGACCCAGTACTTC. This gives the protein CASSKTGTSQETQYF.

J is TRBJ1-1 and V is TRBV28; no firm D call. Germline lookup yields CDR1 MDHEN and CDR2 SYDVKM. The CDR3 has 15 residues. The germline V and J ends were trimmed by 8 bases and 1 base, with 17 bases remaining between them. This chain's CDR3 is CASLRPLGRNTEAFF. DNA of the CDR3: TGTGCCAGCCTTAGACCCCTCGGCAGGAACACTGAAGCTTTCTTT.

The V call is TRBV19, the J call TRBJ2-5, with D maybe TRBD1 (6 bases). V was pared by 2 bases and J by 5 bases, with 9 bases between. The CDR3 extends over 13 amino acids. Germline V gene data show CDR1 as LNHDA and CDR2 as SQIVND (reference sequence). The CDR3 DNA follows: TGTGCCAGTAGTATATCTAGGGGGGAGACCCAGTACTTC. Translation: CASSISRGETQYF.

This chain connects TRBV4-2 to TRBJ2-7; a weak D match, TRBD1 (5 bases). This CDR3 comprises 15 residues. Per germline, CDR1 LGHNA and CDR2 YNFKEQ. Trimming took off 0 bases at V and 2 bases at J, with 11 bases between the two ends. CDR3: CASSQDGRAPYEQYF. As DNA, the CDR3 is TGTGCCAGCAGCCAAGACGGCAGGGCTCCCTACGAGCAGTACTTC.

This rearrangement joins TRBV10-3 to TRBJ2-3; TRBD2 matches 10 bases. The CDR3 loop spans 15 amino acids. V lost 8 bases, J lost 2 bases, and 7 bases stayed unmatched. Germline V gene lookup returns CDR1 ENHRY and CDR2 SYGVKD. CDR3: CAIGLAGGLTDTQYF. Written as DNA, the CDR3 is TGTGCCATCGGTTTAGCGGGGGGCCTCACAGATACGCAGTATTTT.

This clone was detected a few times. This sequence joins TRBV7-9 and TRBJ1-1; the D is unclear. Trimming stripped 5 bases from V and 10 bases from J, with 26 bases between. CDR1 and CDR2 (germline): SEHNR, FQNEAQ (reference sequence). The CDR3 is 16 residues long. Here the CDR3 DNA reads TGTGCCAGCAGCCATAGCCAGCGTCCGCAGACCTGGGGAGCTTTCTTT. Its translation: CASSHSQRPQTWGAFF.

This clone showed up just once. The chain is built from TRBV5-1 and TRBJ2-1; D is perhaps TRBD1 (6 bases). Trimming removed 4 bases from V and 0 bases from J, with 11 bases in between. Per the germline V gene, CDR1 is SGHRS and CDR2 is YFSETQ. The CDR3 loop spans 15 amino acids. For the CDR3, the DNA is TGCGCCAGCAGCCAAGGGGGAGACTCCTACAATGAGCAGTTCTTC. Its protein product is CASSQGGDSYNEQFF.

This clone showed up just a few times. The rearrangement uses TRBV4-2 and TRBJ1-2, with TRBD1 as a possible D gene (6 bases). Germline V CDR1 and CDR2: LGHNA, YNFKEQ. V dropped 5 bases and J dropped 7 bases, with 14 bases sitting between them. The CDR3 consists of 13 residues. CDR3 amino acids: CASSVQGTGGYTF. CDR3 nucleotides: TGTGCCAGCAGCGTCCAGGGGACTGGTGGCTACACCTTC.

The chain recombines TRBV27 with TRBJ2-5, with 8 positions matching TRBD1. With V trimmed by 1 base and J by 5 bases, 6 bases remained unmatched. Germline assignment: CDR1 MNHEY and CDR2 SMNVEV (reference sequence). The CDR3 extends over 15 amino acids. The CDR3 DNA is TGTGCCAGCAGTTTATTCCAGGGGGCATGGGAGACCCAGTACTTC. Its translation: CASSLFQGAWETQYF.

The chain employs TRBV3-1 (or the pseudogene TRBV3-2) and TRBJ1-2; a weak D match, TRBD1 (5 bases). The V end lost 6 bases, the J end lost 4 bases, and 12 bases lay between the germline ends. There are 13 residues in the CDR3. Germline-derived CDR1 and CDR2 are LGHDT and YNNKEL (reference sequence). The CDR3: CASRGPGGYGYTF. In DNA form, the CDR3 reads TGTGCCAGCAGGGGGCCAGGCGGCTATGGCTACACCTTC.

CDR3 sequence (DNA): TGTGCCAGCAGTTCTCCAGACAGTTACTATGGCTACACCTTC. The encoded protein is CASSSPDSYYGYTF. The J gene is TRBJ1-2, the V gene TRBV28; TRBD1 might be the D (5 bases). This CDR3 region has 14 residues. V shed 4 bases and J shed 3 bases, with 12 bases lying between them. CDR1 MDHEN and CDR2 SYDVKM come from the germline V gene.

The V call is TRBV6-6, the J call TRBJ2-1, with 11 bases that match TRBD2. In germline, CDR1 is MNHNY, CDR2 SVGAGI (reference sequence). The CDR3 covers 15 residues. Trimming removed 4 bases from V and 3 bases from J; junction bases left unmatched: 2. The CDR3 sequence is CASSLLAGGYNEQFF. The CDR3 DNA reads as TGTGCCAGCAGTTTGCTAGCGGGAGGCTACAATGAGCAGTTCTTC.

This clone was counted a single time. This chain connects TRBV5-4 to TRBJ1-4, with D tentatively TRBD1 (5 bases). Between the trimmed V and J ends, which lost 3 bases and 4 bases, there was a span of 10 bases. Germline CDR1 SGHNT, CDR2 YYREEE (reference sequence). The CDR3 runs to 14 residues. CDR3 nucleotide sequence: TGTGCCAGCAGCTCCGGAGGGGATAATGAAAAACTGTTTTTT. Protein sequence: CASSSGGDNEKLFF.

The chain recombines TRBV12-3 or TRBV12-4 with TRBJ1-6; D may be TRBD1 (6 bases). This CDR3 is built from 12 residues. V lost 7 bases, J lost 10 bases, and 11 bases lay in between. This CDR3 is CASTPGASPLHF. The CDR3 nucleotides read TGTGCCAGCACCCCGGGGGCATCACCCCTCCACTTT.

The chain joins TRBV6-5 to TRBJ2-3; 7 bases align to TRBD2. Germline V gene data show CDR1 as MNHEY and CDR2 as SVGAGI. The CDR3 runs 15 residues. The J segment lost 1 base and the V segment lost 6 bases, leaving 7 bases of the junction unmatched. The CDR3 sequence: CASSQNLAGTDTQYF. In nucleotides, the CDR3 is TGTGCCAGCAGCCAAAACCTAGCGGGCACAGATACGCAGTATTTT.